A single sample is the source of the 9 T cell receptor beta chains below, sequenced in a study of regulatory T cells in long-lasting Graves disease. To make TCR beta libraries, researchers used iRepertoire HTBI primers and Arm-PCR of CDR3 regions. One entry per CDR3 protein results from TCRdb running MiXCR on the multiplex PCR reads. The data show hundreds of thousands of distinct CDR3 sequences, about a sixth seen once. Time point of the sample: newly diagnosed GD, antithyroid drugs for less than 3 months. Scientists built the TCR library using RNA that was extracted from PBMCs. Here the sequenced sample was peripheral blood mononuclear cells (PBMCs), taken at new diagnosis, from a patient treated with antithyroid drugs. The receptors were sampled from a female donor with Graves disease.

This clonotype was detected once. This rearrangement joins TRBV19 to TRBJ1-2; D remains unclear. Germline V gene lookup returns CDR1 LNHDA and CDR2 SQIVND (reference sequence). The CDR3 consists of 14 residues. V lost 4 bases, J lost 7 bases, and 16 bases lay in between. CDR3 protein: CASSNLRTFGGYTF. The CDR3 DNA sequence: TGTGCCAGTAGTAACCTGCGGACTTTCGGTGGCTACACCTTC.

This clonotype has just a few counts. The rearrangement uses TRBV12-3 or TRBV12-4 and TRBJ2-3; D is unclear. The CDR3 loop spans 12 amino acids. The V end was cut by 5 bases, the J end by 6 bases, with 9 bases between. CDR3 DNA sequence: TGTGCCAGCAGTCGAGAACGGGATACGCAGTATTTT. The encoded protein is CASSRERDTQYF.

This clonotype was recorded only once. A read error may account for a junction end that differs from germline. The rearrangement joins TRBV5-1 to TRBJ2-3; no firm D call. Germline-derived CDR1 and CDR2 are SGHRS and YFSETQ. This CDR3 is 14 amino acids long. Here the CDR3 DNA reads TGCGCCGGCAGTCCCGGCGAAGGCACAGATACGCAGTATTTT. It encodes CAGSPGEGTDTQYF.

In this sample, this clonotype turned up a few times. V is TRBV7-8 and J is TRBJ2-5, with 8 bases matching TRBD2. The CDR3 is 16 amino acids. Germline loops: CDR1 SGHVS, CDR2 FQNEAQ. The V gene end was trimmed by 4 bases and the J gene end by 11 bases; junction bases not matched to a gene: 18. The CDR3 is CASSSEYRGLAGEQYF. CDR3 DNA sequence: TGTGCCAGCAGCTCCGAATACCGAGGACTAGCCGGGGAGCAGTACTTC.

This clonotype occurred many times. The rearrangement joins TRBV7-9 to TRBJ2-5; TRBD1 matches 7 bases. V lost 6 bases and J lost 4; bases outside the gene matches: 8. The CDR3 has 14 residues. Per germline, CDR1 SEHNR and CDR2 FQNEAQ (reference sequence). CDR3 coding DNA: TGTGCCAGCAGTTCCCGGACAGGACGAGAGACCCAGTACTTC. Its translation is CASSSRTGRETQYF.

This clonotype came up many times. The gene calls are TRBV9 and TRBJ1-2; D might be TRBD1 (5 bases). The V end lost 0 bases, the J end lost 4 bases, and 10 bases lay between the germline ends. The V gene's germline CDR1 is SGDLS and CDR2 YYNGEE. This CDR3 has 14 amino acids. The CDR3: CASSVGQGSYGYTF. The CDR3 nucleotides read TGTGCCAGCAGCGTAGGTCAGGGAAGCTATGGCTACACCTTC. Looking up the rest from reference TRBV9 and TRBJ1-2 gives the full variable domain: DSGVTQTPKHLITATGQRVTLRCSPRSGDLSVYWYQQSLDQGLQFLIQYYNGEERAKGNILERFSAQQFPDLHSELNLSSLELGDSALYFCASSVGQGSYGYTFGSGTRLTVV.

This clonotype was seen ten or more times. In DNA, the CDR3 is TGTGCCAGCAGCGCCCATGTGGCTAGCGGGAACACCGGGGAGCTGTTTTTT. This codes for CASSAHVASGNTGELFF. V and J are TRBV9 and TRBJ2-2; the match to TRBD2 covers 7 bases. Unmatched junction bases numbered 9, after V lost 3 bases and J lost 1 base. Germline V gene lookup returns CDR1 SGDLS and CDR2 YYNGEE. The CDR3 has 17 amino acids.

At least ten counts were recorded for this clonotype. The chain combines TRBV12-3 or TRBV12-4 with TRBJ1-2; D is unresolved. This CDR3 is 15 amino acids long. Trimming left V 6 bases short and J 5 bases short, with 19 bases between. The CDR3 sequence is CASSSDLKTPYGYTF. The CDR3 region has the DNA TGTGCCAGCAGCTCGGACTTAAAGACCCCGTATGGCTACACCTTC.

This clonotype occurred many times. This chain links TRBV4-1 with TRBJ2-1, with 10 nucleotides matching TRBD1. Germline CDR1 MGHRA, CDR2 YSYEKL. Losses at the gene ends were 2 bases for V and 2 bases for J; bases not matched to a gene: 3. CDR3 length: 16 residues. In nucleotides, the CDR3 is TGCGCCAGCAGCCAACCGGACAGGGGGGCCTACAATGAGCAGTTCTTC. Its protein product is CASSQPDRGAYNEQFF.